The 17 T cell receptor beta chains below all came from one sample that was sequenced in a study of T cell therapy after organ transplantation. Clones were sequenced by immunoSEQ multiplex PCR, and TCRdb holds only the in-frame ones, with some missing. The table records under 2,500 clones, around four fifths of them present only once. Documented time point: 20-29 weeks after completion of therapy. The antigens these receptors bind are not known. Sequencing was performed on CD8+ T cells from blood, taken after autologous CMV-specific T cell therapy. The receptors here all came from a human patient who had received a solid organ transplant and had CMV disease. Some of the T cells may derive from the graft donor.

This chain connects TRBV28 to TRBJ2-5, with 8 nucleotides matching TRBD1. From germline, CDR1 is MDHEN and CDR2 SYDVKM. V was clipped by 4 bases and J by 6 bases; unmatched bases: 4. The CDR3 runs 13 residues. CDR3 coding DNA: TGTGCCAGCAGTTGGACAGGGTTAAAGACCCAGTACTTC. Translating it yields CASSWTGLKTQYF.

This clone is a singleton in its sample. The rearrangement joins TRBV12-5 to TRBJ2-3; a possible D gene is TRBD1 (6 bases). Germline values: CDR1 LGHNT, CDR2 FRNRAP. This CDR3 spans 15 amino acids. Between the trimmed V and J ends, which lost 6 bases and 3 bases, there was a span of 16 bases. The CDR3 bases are TGTGCTAGTGGAGACGGACAGTCATCGACAGATACGCAGTATTTT. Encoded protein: CASGDGQSSTDTQYF.

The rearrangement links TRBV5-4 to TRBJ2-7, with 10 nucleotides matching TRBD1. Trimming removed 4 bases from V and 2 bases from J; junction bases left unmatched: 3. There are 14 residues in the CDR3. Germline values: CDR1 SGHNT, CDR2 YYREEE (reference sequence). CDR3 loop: CASSPGTGAYEQYF. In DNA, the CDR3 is TGTGCCAGCAGCCCCGGGACAGGGGCCTACGAGCAGTACTTC.

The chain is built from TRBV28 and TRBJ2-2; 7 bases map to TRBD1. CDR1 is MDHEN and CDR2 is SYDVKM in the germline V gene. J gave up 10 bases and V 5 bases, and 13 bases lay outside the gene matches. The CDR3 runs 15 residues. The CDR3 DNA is TGTGCCAGCAGTCAAGGCCTAAACAGGGGTGAGGAGCTGTTTTTT. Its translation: CASSQGLNRGEELFF.

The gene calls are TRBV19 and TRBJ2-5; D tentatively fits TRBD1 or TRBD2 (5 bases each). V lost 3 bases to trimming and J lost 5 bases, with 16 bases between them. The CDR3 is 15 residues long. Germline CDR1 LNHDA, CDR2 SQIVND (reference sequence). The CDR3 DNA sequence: TGTGCCAGTAGTATTAATGGGCAGGGACCGGAGACCCAGTACTTC. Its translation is CASSINGQGPETQYF.

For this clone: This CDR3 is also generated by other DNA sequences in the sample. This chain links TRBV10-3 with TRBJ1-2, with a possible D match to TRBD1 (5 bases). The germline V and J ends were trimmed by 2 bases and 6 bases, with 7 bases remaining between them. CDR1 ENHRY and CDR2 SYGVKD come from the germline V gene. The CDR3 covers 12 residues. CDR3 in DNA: TGTGCCATCAGTGAGGCACAGGATGGCTACACCTTC. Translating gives CAISEAQDGYTF.

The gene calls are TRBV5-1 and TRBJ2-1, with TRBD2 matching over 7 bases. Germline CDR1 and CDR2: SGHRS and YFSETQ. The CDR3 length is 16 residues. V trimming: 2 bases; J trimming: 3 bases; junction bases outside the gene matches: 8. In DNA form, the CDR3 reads TGCGCCAGCAGCTTCGAGTTGGCGGGAGACTACAATGAGCAGTTCTTC. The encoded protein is CASSFELAGDYNEQFF.

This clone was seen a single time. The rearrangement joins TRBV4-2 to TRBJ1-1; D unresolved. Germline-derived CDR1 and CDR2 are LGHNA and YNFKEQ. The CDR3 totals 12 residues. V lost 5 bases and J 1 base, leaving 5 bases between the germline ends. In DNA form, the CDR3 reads TGTGCCAGCAGCTTGGGGAACACTGAAGCTTTCTTT. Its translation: CASSLGNTEAFF.

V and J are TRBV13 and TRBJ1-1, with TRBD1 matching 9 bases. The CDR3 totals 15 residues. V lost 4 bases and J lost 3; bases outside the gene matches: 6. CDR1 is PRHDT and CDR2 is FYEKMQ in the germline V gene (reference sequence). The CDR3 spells CASSYDRTGDTEAFF. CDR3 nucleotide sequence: TGTGCCAGCAGCTACGATAGGACAGGGGACACTGAAGCTTTCTTT. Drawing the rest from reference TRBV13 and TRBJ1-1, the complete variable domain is AAGVIQSPRHLIKEKRETATLKCYPIPRHDTVYWYQQGPGQDPQFLISFYEKMQSDKGSIPDRFSAQQFSDYHSELNMSSLELGDSALYFCASSYDRTGDTEAFFGQGTRLTVV.

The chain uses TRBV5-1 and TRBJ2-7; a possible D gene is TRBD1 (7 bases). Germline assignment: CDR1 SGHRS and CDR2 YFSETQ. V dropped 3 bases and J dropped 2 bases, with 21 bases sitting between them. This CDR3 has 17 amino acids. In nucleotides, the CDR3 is TGCGCCAGCAGCTCGGGACAGCGGGCAGCCCCCACCTACGAGCAGTACTTC. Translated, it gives CASSSGQRAAPTYEQYF. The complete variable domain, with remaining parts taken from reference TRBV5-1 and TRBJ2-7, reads KAGVTQTPRYLIKTRGQQVTLSCSPISGHRSVSWYQQTPGQGLQFLFEYFSETQRNKGNFPGRFSGRQFSNSRSEMNVSTLELGDSALYLCASSSGQRAAPTYEQYFGPGTRLTVT.

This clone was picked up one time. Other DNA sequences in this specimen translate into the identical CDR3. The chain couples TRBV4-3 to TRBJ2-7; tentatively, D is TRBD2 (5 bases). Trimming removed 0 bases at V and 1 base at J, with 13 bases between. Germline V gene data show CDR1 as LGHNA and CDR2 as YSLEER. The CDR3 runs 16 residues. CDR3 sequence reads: CASSQDNRGRSYEQYF. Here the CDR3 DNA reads TGCGCCAGCAGCCAAGATAACCGGGGTAGGTCCTACGAGCAGTACTTC.

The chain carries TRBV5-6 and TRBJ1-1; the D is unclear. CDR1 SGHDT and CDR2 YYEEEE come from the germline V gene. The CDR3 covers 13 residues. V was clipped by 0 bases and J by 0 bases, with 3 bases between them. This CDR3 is CASSLGVNTEAFF. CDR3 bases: TGTGCCAGCAGCTTGGGAGTGAACACTGAAGCTTTCTTT. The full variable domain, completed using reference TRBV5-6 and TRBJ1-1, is DAGVTQSPTHLIKTRGQQVTLRCSPKSGHDTVSWYQQALGQGPQFIFQYYEEEERQRGNFPDRFSGHQFPNYSSELNVNALLLGDSALYLCASSLGVNTEAFFGQGTRLTVV.

CDR3 nucleotides: TGTGCCAGCAGCTTAGGGGCTGAAAAACTGTTTTTT. Translation: CASSLGAEKLFF. The rearrangement uses TRBV7-9 and TRBJ1-4; no clear D gene. Trimming stripped 1 base from V and 7 bases from J, with 4 bases between. The CDR3 runs to 12 residues. The germline gives CDR1 SEHNR, CDR2 FQNEAQ (reference sequence).

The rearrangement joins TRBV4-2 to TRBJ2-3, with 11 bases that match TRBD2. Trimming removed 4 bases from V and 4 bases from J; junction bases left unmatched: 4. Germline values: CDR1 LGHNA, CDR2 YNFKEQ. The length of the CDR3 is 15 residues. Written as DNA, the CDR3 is TGTGCCAGCAGCCCCGTAGCGGGAGGGCCAGATACGCAGTATTTT. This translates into CASSPVAGGPDTQYF.

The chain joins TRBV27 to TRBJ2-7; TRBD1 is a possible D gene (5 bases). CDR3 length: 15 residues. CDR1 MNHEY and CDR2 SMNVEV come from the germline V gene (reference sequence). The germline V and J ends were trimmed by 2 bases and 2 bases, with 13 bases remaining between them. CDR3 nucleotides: TGTGCCAGCAGTTTAACCGACAGTTTCGCCTACGAGCAGTACTTC. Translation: CASSLTDSFAYEQYF.

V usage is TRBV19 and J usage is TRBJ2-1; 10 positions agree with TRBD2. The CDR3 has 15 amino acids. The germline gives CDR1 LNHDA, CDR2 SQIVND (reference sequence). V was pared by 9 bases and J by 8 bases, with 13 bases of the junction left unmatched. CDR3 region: CASPRSGLAFYEQFF. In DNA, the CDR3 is TGTGCCAGCCCTAGATCGGGACTAGCGTTCTATGAGCAGTTCTTC.

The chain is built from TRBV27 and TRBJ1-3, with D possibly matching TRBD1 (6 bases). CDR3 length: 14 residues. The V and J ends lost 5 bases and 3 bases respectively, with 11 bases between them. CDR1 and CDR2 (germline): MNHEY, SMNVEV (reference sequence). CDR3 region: CASSARTVGNTIYF. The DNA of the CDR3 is TGTGCCAGCAGTGCTCGGACAGTTGGAAACACCATATATTTT.